The 3 T cell receptor beta chains presented below share a single source sample, sequenced in a study of blood T cell repertoires in COVID-19. Sequenced by immunoSEQ multiplex PCR; TCRdb stores in-frame clones only, minus some. Among approximately 110,000 clones listed, 88% were seen once. Sequencing was performed on peripheral blood. The receptors stem from an older woman who had recovered from COVID-19.

The genes are TRBV4-2 and TRBJ2-3; 10 bases are shared with TRBD2. Trimming at V came to 4 bases and at J to 4 bases, leaving 14 bases not matched to a gene. Germline V gene sequence: CDR1 LGHNA, CDR2 YNFKEQ. CDR3 length equals 18 residues. CDR3: CASSPRQGPAGGADTQYF. The CDR3 region has the DNA TGTGCCAGCAGCCCGCGACAAGGCCCAGCGGGGGGGGCAGATACGCAGTATTTT.

The J gene is TRBJ2-3, the V gene TRBV28; no firm D call. CDR1 is MDHEN, CDR2 SYDVKM, per germline. V was shortened by 4 bases and J by 2 bases, with 4 bases between the two germline ends. The CDR3 covers 12 residues. Here the CDR3 reads CASSSITDTQYF. The CDR3 nucleotides read TGTGCCAGCAGTTCCATCACAGATACGCAGTATTTT.

This rearrangement joins TRBV5-1 to TRBJ2-4, with 7 positions matching TRBD1. The CDR3 contains 15 residues. Germline V CDR1 and CDR2: SGHRS, YFSETQ. With V trimmed by 4 bases and J by 3 bases, 7 bases remained unmatched. The CDR3 nucleotides are TGCGCCAGCAGCCCCTACAGGGGAGACAAAAACATTCAGTACTTC. Protein: CASSPYRGDKNIQYF.